This entry lists 8 T cell receptor beta chains sequenced from one sample in a study of T-cell reconstitution after alpha-beta-depleted transplantation in children. Preparation of the TCRbeta library used unique molecular identifiers. Each CDR3 protein is one row after TCRdb ran MiXCR on the PCR reads. Counted here are about 98,000 distinct CDR3 sequences, about 25% occurring once; the ten biggest clones make up 20% to 25%. Sequencing used PBMCs, obtained before TCRalphabeta/CD19-depleted stem cell transplant. The receptors were gathered from a boy aged 2 to 9 with acute lymphoblastic leukemia, due to receive a stem cell transplant.

Only a few counts were recorded for this clonotype. This chain connects TRBV5-1 to TRBJ2-5; D perhaps matches TRBD2 (6 bases). The V and J ends lost 2 bases and 5 bases respectively, with 16 bases between them. Germline lookup yields CDR1 SGHRS and CDR2 YFSETQ. The CDR3 loop spans 15 amino acids. The CDR3 bases are TGCGCCAGCAGCTTAGATGGGACCGCGGGGGAGACCCAGTACTTC. Amino acid sequence: CASSLDGTAGETQYF.

The chain recombines TRBV6-2 or TRBV6-3 with TRBJ2-3; D is perhaps TRBD1 (6 bases). Trimming stripped 5 bases from V and 3 bases from J, with 6 bases between. There are 12 residues in the CDR3. The V gene's germline CDR1 is MNHEY and CDR2 SVGEGT. In nucleotides, the CDR3 is TGTGCCAGCAGTGACAGGACAGATACGCAGTATTTT. It is translated as CASSDRTDTQYF.

The CDR3 is CASSIDGWEEETQYF. DNA of the CDR3: TGCGCCAGCAGCATTGACGGGTGGGAGGAAGAGACCCAGTACTTC. This sequence joins TRBV5-1 and TRBJ2-5; TRBD2 is a possible D gene (6 bases). CDR3 length: 15 residues. Trimming removed 4 bases from V and 3 bases from J, with 16 bases in between. Germline V gives CDR1 SGHRS, CDR2 YFSETQ.

The sample holds a few counts of this clonotype. This chain connects TRBV6-7 to TRBJ2-4, with D perhaps being TRBD1 or TRBD2 (5 bases each). TRBV6-7 falls under the ORF class, with uncertain function. Trimming pared 0 bases from V and 0 bases from J, leaving 6 bases between. This CDR3 spans 15 amino acids. As DNA, the CDR3 is TGTGCCAGCAGTTACTCCGGGACAGCCAAAAACATTCAGTACTTC. Its protein product is CASSYSGTAKNIQYF.

The chain uses TRBV5-1 and TRBJ1-2, with 11 nucleotides matching TRBD1. Germline lookup yields CDR1 SGHRS and CDR2 YFSETQ. CDR3 size: 14 residues. The V segment lost 6 bases and the J segment 6 bases; nucleotides outside the gene matches: 7. The CDR3 region has the DNA TGCGCCAGCAAAGATAGGACAGGGGGCAATGGCTACACCTTC. Its protein is CASKDRTGGNGYTF.

The CDR3, as DNA: TGTGCCACCCAAGGGGCAGGGGTGCAGGGCTACACCTTC. Translation: CATQGAGVQGYTF. The J gene is TRBJ1-2, the V gene TRBV28; weak D call: TRBD1 (6 bases). Trimming removed 10 bases at V and 8 bases at J, with 20 bases between. Germline CDR1 MDHEN, CDR2 SYDVKM. The CDR3 consists of 13 residues.

This clonotype occurred a few times. The V and J genes are TRBV5-1 and TRBJ1-3, with D perhaps matching TRBD1 (6 bases). The CDR3 is made up of 13 amino acids. Looked up from germline, CDR1 is SGHRS and CDR2 is YFSETQ. Deletions cut 4 bases from V and 2 bases from J, with 7 bases between. The CDR3 nucleotides are TGCGCCAGCAGCACAGGGCCTGGAAACACCATATATTTT. Its translation is CASSTGPGNTIYF. Together with reference TRBV5-1 and TRBJ1-3, the CDR3 gives the full variable domain: KAGVTQTPRYLIKTRGQQVTLSCSPISGHRSVSWYQQTPGQGLQFLFEYFSETQRNKGNFPGRFSGRQFSNSRSEMNVSTLELGDSALYLCASSTGPGNTIYFGEGSWLTVV.

This clonotype was seen only a few times. The V and J genes are TRBV6-2 or TRBV6-3 and TRBJ2-5, with TRBD1 as a possible D gene (6 bases). The CDR3 has 14 amino acids. Trimming removed 1 base at V and 5 bases at J, with 11 bases between. Per the germline V gene, CDR1 is MNHEY and CDR2 is SVGEGT. DNA for the CDR3: TGTGCCAGCAGTTACTTACAGGGTCGGGAGACCCAGTACTTC. It specifies CASSYLQGRETQYF.